This T cell receptor beta chain was captured by sequencing in a study of blood T cell repertoires in COVID-19. For the study at large: PBMCs, B-cell-depleted T cells, or T cells were the source of the cDNA or gDNA that made up the material.

Source study methods: Nucleated cell counts were estimated from reference gene primer amplification. Profiling relied on immunoSEQ multiplex PCR, and the TCRdb table lists in-frame clones only, not all of them. V, J and clone size reflect that table, while D and trimming were determined from the DNA. The sample carries approximately 670,000 clones, 85% to 90% recorded once. V was cut by 3 bases and J by 5 bases, with 10 bases left in between. Germline V gene sequence: CDR1 KGHSH, CDR2 LQKENI. CDR3 size: 14 residues. The chain couples TRBV18 to TRBJ1-4; D not resolved. The source of this sequence is a woman under 30 with acute or convalescent COVID-19. Sequencing was done on a sample of peripheral blood. CDR3 nucleotide sequence: TGTGCCAGCTCACCGACGGGATCCAATGAAAAACTGTTTTTT. It is translated as CASSPTGSNEKLFF.